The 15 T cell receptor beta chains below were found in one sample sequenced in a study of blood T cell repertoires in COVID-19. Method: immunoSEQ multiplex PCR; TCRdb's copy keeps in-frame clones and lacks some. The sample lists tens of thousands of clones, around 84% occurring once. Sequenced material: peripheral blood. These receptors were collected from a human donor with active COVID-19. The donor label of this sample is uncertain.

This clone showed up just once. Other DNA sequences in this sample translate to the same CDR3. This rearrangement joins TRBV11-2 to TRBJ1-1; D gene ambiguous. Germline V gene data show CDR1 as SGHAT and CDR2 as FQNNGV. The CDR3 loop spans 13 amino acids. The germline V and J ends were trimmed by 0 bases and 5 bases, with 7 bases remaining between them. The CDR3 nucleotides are TGTGCCAGCAGCTTAGAGCGAGGGACTGAAGCTTTCTTT. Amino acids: CASSLERGTEAFF.

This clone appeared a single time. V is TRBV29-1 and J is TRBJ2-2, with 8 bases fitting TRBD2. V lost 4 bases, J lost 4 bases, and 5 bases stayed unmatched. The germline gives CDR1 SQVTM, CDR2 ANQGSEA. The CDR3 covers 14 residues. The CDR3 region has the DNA TGCAGCGTTGGGCGGGAGGATATCACCGGGGAGCTGTTTTTT. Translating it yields CSVGREDITGELFF.

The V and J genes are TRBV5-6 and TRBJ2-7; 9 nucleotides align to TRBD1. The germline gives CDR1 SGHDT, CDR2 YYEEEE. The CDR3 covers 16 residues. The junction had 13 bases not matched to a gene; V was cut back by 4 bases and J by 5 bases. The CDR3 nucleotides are TGTGCCAGCAGCCGTGTGGGGACAGGGATAAGGAACGAGCAGTACTTC. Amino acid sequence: CASSRVGTGIRNEQYF. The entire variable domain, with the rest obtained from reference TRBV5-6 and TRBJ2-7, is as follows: DAGVTQSPTHLIKTRGQQVTLRCSPKSGHDTVSWYQQALGQGPQFIFQYYEEEERQRGNFPDRFSGHQFPNYSSELNVNALLLGDSALYLCASSRVGTGIRNEQYFGPGTRLTVT.

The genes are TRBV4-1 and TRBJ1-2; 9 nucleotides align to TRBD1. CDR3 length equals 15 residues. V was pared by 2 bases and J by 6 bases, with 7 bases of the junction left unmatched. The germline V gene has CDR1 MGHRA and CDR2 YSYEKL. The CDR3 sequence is CASSQIGTGRNGYTF. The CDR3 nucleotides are TGCGCCAGCAGCCAAATCGGGACAGGGAGGAATGGCTACACCTTC.

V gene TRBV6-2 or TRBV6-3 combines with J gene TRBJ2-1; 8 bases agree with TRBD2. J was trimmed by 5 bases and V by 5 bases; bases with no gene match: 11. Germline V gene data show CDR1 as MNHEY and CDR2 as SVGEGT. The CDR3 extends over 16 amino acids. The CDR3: CASSTTGGRTNNEQFF. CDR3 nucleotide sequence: TGTGCCAGCAGTACCACGGGGGGGAGGACAAACAATGAGCAGTTCTTC.

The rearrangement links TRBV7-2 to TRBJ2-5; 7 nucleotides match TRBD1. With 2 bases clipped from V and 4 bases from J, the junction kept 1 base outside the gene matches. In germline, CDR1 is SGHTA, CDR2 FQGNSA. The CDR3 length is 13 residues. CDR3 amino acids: CASSLSGGETQYF. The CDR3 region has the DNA TGTGCCAGCAGCTTATCAGGGGGAGAGACCCAGTACTTC.

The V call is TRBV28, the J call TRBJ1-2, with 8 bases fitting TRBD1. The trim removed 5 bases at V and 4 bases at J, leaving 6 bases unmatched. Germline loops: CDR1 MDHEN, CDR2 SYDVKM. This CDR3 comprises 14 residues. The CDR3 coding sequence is TGTGCCAGCAGTCTGAACAGGGGGACCTATGGCTACACCTTC. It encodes CASSLNRGTYGYTF.

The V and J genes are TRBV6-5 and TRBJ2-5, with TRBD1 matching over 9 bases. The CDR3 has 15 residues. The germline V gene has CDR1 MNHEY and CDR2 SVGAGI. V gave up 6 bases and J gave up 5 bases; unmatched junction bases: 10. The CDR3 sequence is CASRPTGGVGETQYF. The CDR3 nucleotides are TGTGCCAGCAGGCCTACAGGGGGCGTGGGTGAGACCCAGTACTTC.

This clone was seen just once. This CDR3 is CASSLEQGAIEKLFF. The CDR3 DNA follows: TGCGCCAGCAGCTTGGAGCAGGGGGCCATTGAAAAACTGTTTTTT. The chain combines TRBV5-1 with TRBJ1-4; 8 bases line up with TRBD1. Trimming took 0 bases from V and 7 from J; bases not matched to a gene: 5. The CDR3 totals 15 residues. The germline CDR1 and CDR2 sequences are SGHRS and YFSETQ.

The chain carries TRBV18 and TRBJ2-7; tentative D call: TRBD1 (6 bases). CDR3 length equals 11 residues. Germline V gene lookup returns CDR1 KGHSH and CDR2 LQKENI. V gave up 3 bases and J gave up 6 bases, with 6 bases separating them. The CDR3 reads CASSPGAEQYF. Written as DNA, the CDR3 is TGTGCCAGCTCACCGGGGGCCGAGCAGTACTTC. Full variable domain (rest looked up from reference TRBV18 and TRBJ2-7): NAGVMQNPRHLVRRRGQEARLRCSPMKGHSHVYWYRQLPEEGLKFMVYLQKENIIDESGMPKERFSAEFPKEGPSILRIQQVVRGDSAAYFCASSPGAEQYFGPGTRLTVT.

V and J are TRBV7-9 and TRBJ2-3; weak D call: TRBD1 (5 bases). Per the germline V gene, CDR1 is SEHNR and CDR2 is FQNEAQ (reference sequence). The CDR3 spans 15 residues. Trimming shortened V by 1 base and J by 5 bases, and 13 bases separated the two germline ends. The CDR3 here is CASSLVTDRGDTQYF. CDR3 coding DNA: TGTGCCAGCAGCTTAGTGACAGATAGGGGAGATACGCAGTATTTT.

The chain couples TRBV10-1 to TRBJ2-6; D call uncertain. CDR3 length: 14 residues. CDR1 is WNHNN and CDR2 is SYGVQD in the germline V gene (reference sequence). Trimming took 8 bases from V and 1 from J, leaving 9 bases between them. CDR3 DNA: TGCGCCAGCTTTACATCTTCTGGGGCCAACGTCCTGACTTTC. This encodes CASFTSSGANVLTF.

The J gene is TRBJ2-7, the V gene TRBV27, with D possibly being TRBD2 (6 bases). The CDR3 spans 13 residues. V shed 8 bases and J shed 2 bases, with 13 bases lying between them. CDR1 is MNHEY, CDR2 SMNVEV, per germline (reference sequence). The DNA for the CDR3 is TGTGCCAGCCGCGGGGCGGAAACCTACGAGCAGTACTTC. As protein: CASRGAETYEQYF.

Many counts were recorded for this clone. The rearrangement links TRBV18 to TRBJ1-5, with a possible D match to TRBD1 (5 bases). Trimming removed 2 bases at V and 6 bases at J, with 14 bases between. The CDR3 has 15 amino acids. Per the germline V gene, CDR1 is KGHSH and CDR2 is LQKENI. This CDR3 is CASSPDSNGGQPQHF. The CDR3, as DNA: TGTGCCAGCTCACCAGATAGTAACGGGGGTCAGCCCCAGCATTTT.

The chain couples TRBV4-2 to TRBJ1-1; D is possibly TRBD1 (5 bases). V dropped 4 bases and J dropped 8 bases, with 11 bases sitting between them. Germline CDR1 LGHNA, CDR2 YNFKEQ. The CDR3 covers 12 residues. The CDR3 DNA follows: TGTGCCAGCAGCCCAACAGGAAAAGAAGCTTTCTTT. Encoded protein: CASSPTGKEAFF.